This T cell receptor beta chain was identified in a study of shared clonotypes between healthy human individuals (TCRdb year 2020). Turning to the overall study: The cohort included three men and a couple of women between 18 and 49 years of age. For each donor, three plates each were used for CD4 naive and CD4 memory, two plates were used for CD8 naive, and one plate was used for CD8 memory. Leukapheresis yielded between about 0.94 and 9.5 billion PBMCs per donor. Libraries were prepared and TCR repertoires were sequenced by different laboratories using diverse techniques, in order to increase sequencing depth and limit assay-specific biases. Blood TCR repertoires of about 5 healthy adults were deeply sequenced to estimate repertoire size and the extent of clonotype sharing between individuals.

General study outcomes and caveats: Rarefaction of sorted-subset datasets indicated incomplete sequencing despite the large sequencing depth. Because the study included a small number of donors, the genetic and exposure-history diversity represented was limited. Only blood was sampled, and tissue TCR repertoires likely differ from those in blood. Naive subsets generally had larger estimated clonotype richness than memory subsets. Pairwise subsampling indicated that sequencing depth was expected to affect the degree of clonotype sharing among donors. Compared with non-shared clonotypes, clonotypes shared by all four sorted-subset donors had higher generation probabilities. When a handful of donors were compared, the shared fraction of clonotypes was about 5.2% for naive CD4, 3% to 4% for naive CD8, 2.3% for memory CD4, and less than 0.5% for memory CD8.

The donors were healthy, HIV-negative adults with no recently reported acute infections or vaccinations. Only Caucasian adults living in Nashville, Tennessee, USA were represented among the donors. CD4+ T cells were enriched by magnetic negative selection, after which naive cells were positively selected on CD45RA and the negative fraction was taken as the memory subset. After blood collection by leukapheresis, PBMCs were isolated using Ficoll-Histopaque density gradient centrifugation and then cryopreserved in the vapor phase of liquid nitrogen. Analytical flow cytometry was used to check the purity and quantity of every magnetically sorted T cell population. Genomic DNA was isolated from each sorted fraction and quantified by UV absorbance on a Nanodrop 2000c. This clone was picked up one time. No cognate antigen has been identified for it. Base qualities are not provided; no much larger clone lies one nucleotide away.

Trimmed from V: 5 bases; trimmed from J: 5 bases; junction bases lacking a gene match: 8. According to the germline V gene, CDR1 reads SGHRS and CDR2 reads YFSETQ. Counted from cysteine to phenylalanine, this CDR3 has 14 amino acids. This entry keeps only the CDR3 DNA: 42 bases, framed from base 1. Using the deep immunoSEQ assay, TCR CDR3 regions were amplified from genomic DNA by multiplex PCR. Genomic DNA extracted from each cell subset was distributed evenly over all wells of several immunoSEQ 96-well plates, and each plate served as one replicate. For sorted subsets, each replicate PCR was loaded with about 0.2 ug genomic DNA, equivalent to approximately 27,000 T cell genomes. Purified libraries were measured with a Qubit 3.0 fluorometer, size-checked on a Bioanalyzer 2100, and measured again with the KAPA Library Quantification kit. Each immunoSEQ 96-well plate was sequenced on its own single-read 150-cycle Illumina NextSeq 550 flow cell. Processing in the source paper ran as follows. Because the immunoSEQ output included only junctional sequences and no quality scores, the filtering could not be the same as the filtering used for full-length reads. Sequences were annotated with PyIR, a Python wrapper for IgBLAST v1.9, using IMGT germline references to assign V/J genes and CDR3. Any read was removed if the V/J assignment was weak (E-value above 1e-6), the CDR3 was missing, or the read contained stop codons, out-of-frame junctions, or ambiguous translated residues. V3J clonotypes were defined as sequences sharing an identical inferred V gene, J gene, and CDR3 amino acid sequence. Percentage overlap between repertoires was computed as shared unique clonotypes divided by the size of the smaller repertoire. Repertoire richness was assessed with RTK rarefaction, the Chao1 estimator, and Recon v2.1 estimates of unobserved clonotypes. Generation probabilities for all TCRbeta clonotypes obtained by the gDNA method from four donors were computed using OLGA. TCRdb took over this immuneACCESS table, retaining in-frame rearrangements with V and J assigned. Such tables are incomplete; in checked studies, under half of the missing clones stem from an unresolved V gene, and the remainder is unexplained. V and J calls and clone size are copied from that table; D and trimming were computed from the DNA. The sample profile shows over 850,000 clones; 75% to 80% of them were found once. The top ten hold 0.5% to 0.65% of the sample.

Input material: memory CD4+ T cells from PBMCs. The sample's cell subset or site label is to be understood as: CD45RA-negative fraction. Rearrangement joined TRBV5-1 to TRBJ2-7; 9 bases in the junction line up with TRBD1. The TCR originated in a man younger than 35 in good health. Some clones in this sample may be carry-over from other donors' samples. The nucleotides are TGCGCCAGCAGTCTAGACGGACAGGGGAACGAGCAGTACTTC. Translated, this is CASSLDGQGNEQYF.